The T cell receptor beta chain under discussion was sequenced for a study of T cells after yellow fever vaccination (dated by TCRdb to the late 2010s). Context from the whole study: The SMART-Seq v4 Ultra Low Input RNA kit was used to prepare libraries from fractions with low cell numbers. Two healthy male donors made up the cohort, one aged 18 to 29 years and the other aged 30 to 40 years. To follow T-cell clones before and after both primary and booster YFV17D yellow fever vaccination, bulk TCR alpha and beta repertoires underwent longitudinal sequencing. Blood was collected at multiple timepoints before and after primary and secondary immunization, and bulk PBMC replicates and cell subsets were isolated.

What the treatment or condition label conveys for this sample: live attenuated yellow fever vaccine strain. At each blood-draw timepoint, two biological replicates of bulk PBMCs were collected. A standard Ficoll-Paque protocol was used to isolate PBMCs from peripheral blood. RNA was extracted with TriZol from bulk PBMCs, CD4 and CD8 fractions, and dextramer-positive and dextramer-negative fractions. The germline V gene encodes CDR1 MDHEN and CDR2 SYDVKM. Cut back by 10 bases and 4 bases, the V and J ends lie 13 bases apart. Reading from cysteine to phenylalanine, the CDR3 counts 12 amino acids. The entry retains the CDR3 DNA only, 36 bases that are in frame from base 1. TCR cDNA was synthesized by 5'RACE template switching, which introduced a universal primer site and unique molecular identifiers. cDNA synthesis was primed from both the TCR alpha and TCR beta constant segments. Library amplification used two PCR steps, and the second PCR step added sample barcodes and sequencing adapters. Sequencing of libraries was performed on Illumina HiSeq 2500 (2x100 bp) or NovaSeq (2x150 bp). Under the source paper's analysis protocol: Reads were demultiplexed and collapsed into UMI consensus sequences with MIGEC, and V(D)J alignment was performed with MiXCR. Using edgeR on replicate PBMC samples, clonotypes were called vaccine-responding if FDR was below 0.01 and the log2 fold change was above 5 up to day 15. Bulk clonotypes were assigned CD4 or CD8 identity according to which sequenced CD4 or CD8 repertoire held them at higher abundance. The public sequencing data were trimmed at Q25 with fastp and processed into clonotypes with MiXCR by TCRdb, which kept only in-frame beta chains. Every entry covers one CDR3 protein and lists the most common genes and DNA from its rows. For this entry, the V and J calls and clone size follow TCRdb and not the study's own pipeline. Within this sample are about 580,000 distinct CDR3 sequences, with around 17% of them counted one time only. In total, the top ten clones hold approximately 15% of the sample.

This clonotype appeared a few times. It lacks a known antigen. No quality values exist for individual bases; no much larger clone is one base distant. Summary of the overall study and its limitations: The secondary T-cell response was weaker than the primary response but faster, peaking on day 5 instead of day 15. Only a couple of donors were included in the study, so the extent to which the findings can be generalized is limited. A small share of clonotypes was detected in both CD4 and CD8 compartments, with the overlap likely arising from convergent recombination. After the booster, most clones that had expanded after primary vaccination were detected again (around 96% of CD4 and 88% of CD8), suggesting broad maintenance of memory. Computational filtering was needed because FACS-sorted repertoires could contain abundant contaminating clonotypes from the bulk population.

This TCR was recovered from a man aged 18 to 35 who received the YFV17D yellow fever vaccine. The rearrangement combines TRBV28 with TRBJ1-2; the D gene lacks a confident call. The source material was PBMCs, sampled about 5 days after the first yellow fever vaccination. In nucleotide form, the sequence is TGTGCCACCCTAAACCGAGGCTATGGCTACACCTTC. Translated, it reads CATLNRGYGYTF.